This note documents a single T cell receptor (beta chain) sequence. What it binds is not known. The data belong to a study of CD8 T cells in Susac syndrome. Study-wide results and caveats: The study conceded that its TCR sequencing and HLA analysis involved relatively few individuals.

RNA amounts of about 0.5 to 1 ug underwent reverse transcription with random hexamers. The amplification used immunoSEQ multiplex PCR on TCR beta CDR3; it spanned 54 Vbeta and 13 Jbeta. TCRdb processed the immunoSEQ multiplex PCR reads anew with MiXCR; each CDR3 protein has one entry. Among fewer than 80,000 distinct CDR3 sequences, just under 95% were seen once, and the ten largest hold 0.56%. TCR beta sequencing was performed on blood CD8+ and CD4+ T cells. Isolation of CD8+ and CD4+ T cells was performed negatively, whereas enrichment of TEMRA cells was done by FACS. CDR1 SGHNT and CDR2 YENEEA come from the germline V gene. The CDR3 contains 15 residues. Trimming took off 3 bases at V and 4 bases at J, with 12 bases between the two ends.

The chain links TRBV11-3 to TRBJ2-2; perhaps TRBD1 as D (6 bases). The TCR sequence derives from a human donor with multiple sclerosis. The sequenced sample consisted of CD8+ T cells from PBMCs. The DNA of the CDR3 is TGTGCCAGCAGCTTGTTACAGGGAACCACCGGGGAGCTGTTTTTT. It translates to CASSLLQGTTGELFF.